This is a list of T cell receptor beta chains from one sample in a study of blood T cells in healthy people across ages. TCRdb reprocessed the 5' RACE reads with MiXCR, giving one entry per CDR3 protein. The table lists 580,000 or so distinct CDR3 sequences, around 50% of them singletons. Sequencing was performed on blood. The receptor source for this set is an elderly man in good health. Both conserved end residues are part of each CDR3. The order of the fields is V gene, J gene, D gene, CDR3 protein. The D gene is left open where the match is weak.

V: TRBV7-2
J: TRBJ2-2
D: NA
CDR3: CASSLETRRARTGELFF

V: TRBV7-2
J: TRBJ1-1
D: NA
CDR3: CASSVGQLNTEAFF

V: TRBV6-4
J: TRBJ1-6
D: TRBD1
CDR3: CASRGDRLNSPLHF

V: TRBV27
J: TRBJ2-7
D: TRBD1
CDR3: CASSSKQGASSYEQYF

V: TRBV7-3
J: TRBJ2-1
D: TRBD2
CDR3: CASSLGSGRHNEQFF

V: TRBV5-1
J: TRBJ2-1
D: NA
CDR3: CASSLADDEQFF

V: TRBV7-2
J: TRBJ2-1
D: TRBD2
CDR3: CASSLGLAGNNEQFF

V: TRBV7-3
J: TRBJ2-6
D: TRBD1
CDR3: CASSLMGTGVGANVLTF

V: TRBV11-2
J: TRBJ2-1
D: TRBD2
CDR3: CASSPGTSGDNEQFF

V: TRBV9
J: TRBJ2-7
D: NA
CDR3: CASSEGVGPHAHEQYF

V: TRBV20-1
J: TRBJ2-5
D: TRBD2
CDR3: CSASAGGAYNEQYF

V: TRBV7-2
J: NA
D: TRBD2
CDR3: CASSTTSGSLYEQYF

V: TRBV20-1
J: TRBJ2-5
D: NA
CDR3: CSAERGAGETQYF

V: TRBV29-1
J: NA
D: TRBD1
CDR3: CSVGGQGAYEQYF

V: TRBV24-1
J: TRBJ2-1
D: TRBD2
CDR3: CATSDLGAGGNEQFF

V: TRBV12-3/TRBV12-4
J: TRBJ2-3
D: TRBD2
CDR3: CATGTSGIYTQYF

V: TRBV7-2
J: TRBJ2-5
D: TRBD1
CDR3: CASSLAGQGVQYF

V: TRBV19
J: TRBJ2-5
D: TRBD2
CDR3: CASSTGTSGKETQYF

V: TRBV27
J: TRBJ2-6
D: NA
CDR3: CASSPPLGANVLTF

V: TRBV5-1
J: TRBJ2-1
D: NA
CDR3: CASSFQGKDEQFF

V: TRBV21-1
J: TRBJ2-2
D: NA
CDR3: CASSNGDITGELFF

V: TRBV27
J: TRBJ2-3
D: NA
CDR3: CASSFEHGPPYADTQYF